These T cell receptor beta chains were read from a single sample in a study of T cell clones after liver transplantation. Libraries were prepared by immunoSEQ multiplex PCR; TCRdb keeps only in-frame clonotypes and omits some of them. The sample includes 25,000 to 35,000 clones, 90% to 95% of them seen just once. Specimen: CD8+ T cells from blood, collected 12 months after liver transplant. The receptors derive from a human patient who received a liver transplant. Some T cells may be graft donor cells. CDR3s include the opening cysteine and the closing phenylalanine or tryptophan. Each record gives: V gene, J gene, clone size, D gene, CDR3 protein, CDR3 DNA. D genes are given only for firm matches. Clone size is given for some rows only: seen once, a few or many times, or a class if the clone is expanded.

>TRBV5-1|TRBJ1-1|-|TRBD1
CASSSGGQGGLLNTEAFF
TGCGCCAGCAGCTCAGGTGGACAGGGAGGGCTATTAAACACTGAAGCTTTCTTT
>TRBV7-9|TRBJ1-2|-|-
CASSFGVYGYTF
TGTGCCAGCAGCTTTGGCGTCTATGGCTACACCTTC
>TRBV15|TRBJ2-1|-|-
CATSSTRSSYNEQFF
TGTGCCACCAGCAGCACTAGAAGCTCCTACAATGAGCAGTTCTTC
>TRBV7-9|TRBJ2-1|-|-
CASSSEGRTTIYNEQFF
TGTGCCAGCAGCTCAGAAGGCCGCACGACAATATACAATGAGCAGTTCTTC
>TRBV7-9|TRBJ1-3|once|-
CASSLFEWSSGNTIYF
TGTGCCAGCAGCTTATTCGAATGGAGCTCTGGAAACACCATATATTTT
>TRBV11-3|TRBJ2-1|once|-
CASSSVGVSYNEQFF
TGTGCCAGCAGCTCCGTTGGGGTATCCTACAATGAGCAGTTCTTC
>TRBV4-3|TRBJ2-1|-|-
CASSQDRGRNEQFF
TGCGCCAGCAGCCAAGATCGGGGTAGGAATGAGCAGTTCTTC
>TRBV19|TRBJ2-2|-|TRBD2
CASSTGLAGNTGELFF
TGTGCCAGTAGTACTGGACTAGCGGGGAACACCGGGGAGCTGTTTTTT
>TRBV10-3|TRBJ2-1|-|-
CAISELRGDGEQFF
TGTGCCATCAGTGAGTTGCGGGGTGATGGTGAGCAGTTCTTC
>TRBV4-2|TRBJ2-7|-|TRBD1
CASSQDGTGLTYEQYF
TGTGCCAGCAGCCAAGACGGGACAGGGTTGACCTACGAGCAGTACTTC